The 11 T cell receptor beta chains below come from one sample, sequenced in a study of quantifying T cell responses using KT2 cells. Study background: TCR alpha and beta constant-region primers primed reverse transcription of RNA.

An oligo carrying a UMI was ligated to the cDNA 3' end. First-round PCR used approximately 4 cycles and beta primers RC1.1 and RC1.2 covering TRBC1 and TRBC2. TCRdb re-called the UMI-ligation and nested PCR reads through MiXCR, storing one row per CDR3 protein. The repertoire consists of 40,000 to 50,000 distinct CDR3 sequences, with around 15% occurring once and the leading ten covering 40% to 45%. Sequencing input: PBMCs spiked with cells of the T cell clone KT2. The source of these receptors is a human donor.

V and J are TRBV4-2 and TRBJ2-4; 11 nucleotides match TRBD2. The CDR3 runs 20 residues. Germline V CDR1 and CDR2: LGHNA, YNFKEQ. The V and J ends lost 3 bases and 0 bases, in that order; junction bases with no gene match: 13. CDR3 sequence reads: CASSQTLIRLAGRAKNIQYF. CDR3 coding DNA: TGTGCCAGCAGCCAGACTCTCATTCGACTAGCGGGGAGAGCCAAAAACATTCAGTACTTC.

A few counts support this clonotype. This chain connects TRBV30 to TRBJ1-6; 8 bases are a match to TRBD1. Unmatched junction bases numbered 1, after V lost 7 bases and J lost 5 bases. Looked up from germline, CDR1 is GTSNPN and CDR2 is SVGIG (reference sequence). CDR3 length: 12 amino acids. DNA of the CDR3: TGTGCCTCGACAGGGGATAATTCACCCCTCCACTTT. Its translation is CASTGDNSPLHF.

Only a few counts were recorded for this clonotype. The chain joins TRBV7-8 to TRBJ1-5; tentative D call: TRBD1 (5 bases). V was clipped by 5 bases and J by 4 bases, with 15 bases between them. The CDR3 runs to 15 residues. Germline V gene lookup returns CDR1 SGHVS and CDR2 FQNEAQ. The CDR3 DNA follows: TGTGCCAGCAGCCCGAGTAGACAGCGAAATCAGCCCCAGCATTTT. This encodes CASSPSRQRNQPQHF.

This clonotype has only a few counts. V is TRBV7-3 and J is TRBJ2-3; D is unclear. Per the germline V gene, CDR1 is SGHTA and CDR2 is FQGTGA. The CDR3 loop spans 16 amino acids. Trimming left V 5 bases short and J 1 base short, with 16 bases between. For the CDR3, the DNA is TGTGCCAGCAGCCCTGTGGCGCCGAGCGGCACAGATACGCAGTATTTT. This translates into CASSPVAPSGTDTQYF.

V and J are TRBV3-1 and TRBJ2-1; D possibly corresponds to TRBD1 (5 bases). Germline lookup yields CDR1 LGHDT and CDR2 YNNKEL (reference sequence). The CDR3 runs to 14 residues. Trimming removed 2 bases at V and 5 bases at J, with 10 bases between. Written as DNA, the CDR3 is TGTGCCAGCAGCCAATCCGGACAAAACAATGAGCAGTTCTTC. The encoded protein is CASSQSGQNNEQFF.

This clonotype was seen a few times. This sequence joins TRBV6-2 or TRBV6-3 and TRBJ2-1; 7 bases are a match to TRBD2. The J segment lost 4 bases and the V segment lost 6 bases, leaving 12 bases of the junction unmatched. The V gene's germline CDR1 is MNHEY and CDR2 SVGEGT. The CDR3 contains 16 residues. In DNA form, the CDR3 reads TGTGCCAGCAGCAACCCTAGCGGAGGGAATTACAATGAGCAGTTCTTC. Encoded protein: CASSNPSGGNYNEQFF.

The rearrangement links TRBV2 to TRBJ1-1, with a weak D call TRBD1 (5 bases). The CDR3 runs 15 residues. Trimming took off 7 bases at V and 1 base at J, with 16 bases between the two ends. Germline V gene lookup returns CDR1 SNHLY and CDR2 FYNNEI. CDR3 loop: CASTVRKTENTEAFF. The CDR3 coding sequence is TGTGCCAGCACCGTACGGAAGACAGAGAACACTGAAGCTTTCTTT.

This clonotype was seen a few times. V usage is TRBV20-1 and J usage is TRBJ2-7; D call uncertain. The CDR3 consists of 12 residues. Germline loops: CDR1 DFQATT, CDR2 SNEGSKA (reference sequence). V was clipped by 0 bases and J by 4 bases, with 7 bases between them. DNA for the CDR3: TGCAGTGCTAGAGATTCGGCTTACGAGCAGTACTTC. Amino acid sequence: CSARDSAYEQYF.

There are a few counts of this clonotype. J is TRBJ2-7 and V is TRBV12-3 or TRBV12-4; the D gene could be TRBD1 or TRBD2 (5 bases each). The CDR3 is made up of 13 amino acids. Deletions cut 3 bases from V and 4 bases from J, with 10 bases between. The DNA of the CDR3 is TGTGCCAGCAGTTTCGAGTGGGGGTACGAGCAGTACTTC. It specifies CASSFEWGYEQYF.

The chain combines TRBV6-2 or TRBV6-3 with TRBJ2-7; 11 bases map to TRBD2. CDR3 length: 15 residues. The V gene end was trimmed by 5 bases and the J gene end by 2 bases; junction bases not matched to a gene: 5. Per the germline V gene, CDR1 is MNHEY and CDR2 is SVGEGT. The DNA of the CDR3 is TGTGCCAGCAGTACGACTAGCGGGACCCCCTACGAGCAGTACTTC. Translated: CASSTTSGTPYEQYF.

In its sample, this clonotype was seen a few times. As DNA, the CDR3 is TGTGCCAGCAGTTGGGGTTCCACTGAAGCTTTCTTT. This sequence encodes CASSWGSTEAFF. V gene TRBV6-2 or TRBV6-3 combines with J gene TRBJ1-1; no clear D. This CDR3 region has 12 residues. The V gene's germline CDR1 is MNHEY and CDR2 SVGEGT. Trimming removed 4 bases at V and 4 bases at J, with 7 bases between.